Listed below are T cell receptor beta chains from one sample, sequenced in a study of blood T cell repertoires in COVID-19. Some clones are missing from TCRdb's copy, which holds only in-frame ones; the method was immunoSEQ multiplex PCR. The table has around 99,000 clones, over 80% seen once. Sequenced sample: peripheral blood. These receptors all stem from a human donor in a cohort sampled during active COVID-19. CDR3s include the opening cysteine and the closing phenylalanine or tryptophan. The order of the fields is J gene, D gene, CDR3 length, clone size, V gene, CDR3 DNA, CDR3 protein. A D gene is named only where the DNA matches it firmly. Rows give clone size only sometimes, using once, few, many, or a class for an expanded clone.

>TRBJ2-5|-|15|-|TRBV4-2
TGTGCCAGCAGCCAAGATTGGGCAGGGGATGAGACCCAGTACTTC
CASSQDWAGDETQYF
>TRBJ2-3|-|14|once|TRBV4-3
TGCGCCAGCAGCCAGTCACAGGGGAGGGATACGCAGTATTTT
CASSQSQGRDTQYF
>TRBJ1-4|TRBD1|17|-|TRBV27
TGTGCCAGCAGTGACGGACAGGGAGGGTGGGCTAATGAAAAACTGTTTTTT
CASSDGQGGWANEKLFF
>TRBJ1-1|-|13|-|TRBV5-1
TGCGCCAGCAGCTGGGTGGGAGGCACTGAAGCTTTCTTT
CASSWVGGTEAFF
>TRBJ2-7|-|12|-|TRBV29-1
TGCAGCGTAGGGGACAAAACCTACGAGCAGTACTTC
CSVGDKTYEQYF
>TRBJ2-3|-|13|-|TRBV3-1/TRBV3-2
TGTGCCAGCAGGGGGGGAATCACTCATACGCAGTATTTT
CASRGGITHTQYF
>TRBJ2-7|-|15|few|TRBV24-1
TGTGCCACCAGTGAAGGTCGGCTGGACCGGGGGGAGCAGTACTTC
CATSEGRLDRGEQYF
>TRBJ1-2|-|13|-|TRBV12-3/TRBV12-4
TGTGCCAGCAGCGAAATTCGAGTGGATGGCTACACCTTC
CASSEIRVDGYTF
>TRBJ1-2|-|15|-|TRBV4-3
TGCGCCAGCAGCCAAGACGGACTCTCTATCTATGGCTACACCTTC
CASSQDGLSIYGYTF
>TRBJ2-1|-|14|-|TRBV24-1
TGTGCCACCAGTGAGGACCTCAGGGCCAATGAGCAGTTCTTC
CATSEDLRANEQFF
>TRBJ2-2|TRBD2|15|-|TRBV5-5
TGTGCCAGCAGCCGAGAGGGACTAGCGACCGGGGAGCTGTTTTTT
CASSREGLATGELFF
>TRBJ2-5|TRBD2|13|-|TRBV28
TGTGCCAGCAGCGGGACTAGCGTTGAGACCCAGTACTTC
CASSGTSVETQYF